A single sample gave rise to the 2 T cell receptor beta chains below, sequenced in a study of blood T cells in healthy people across ages. Using a J-beta primer mix together with a sample-barcoded 5' primer, a second PCR was run for roughly 6 to 12 cycles. MiXCR, run by TCRdb on the 5' RACE reads, gives a single entry per CDR3 protein. The sample carries 700,000 to 950,000 distinct CDR3 sequences, 40% to 45% recorded once. Sequences were obtained from blood. Receptors were obtained from a woman in her sixties in good health.

This clonotype was picked up one time. V gene TRBV27 combines with J gene TRBJ2-5; 9 positions match TRBD1. The J call may be in error: the DNA end matches TRBJ2-7 better. Germline V gene sequence: CDR1 MNHEY, CDR2 SMNVEV (reference sequence). The CDR3 totals 15 residues. CDR3 sequence reads: CASSQMDRGSLEQYF. The CDR3 bases are TGTGCCAGCAGCCAGATGGACAGGGGATCCCTCGAGCAGTACTTC.

This clonotype was counted a few times. The chain joins TRBV7-2 to TRBJ2-5, with 7 bases aligning to TRBD1. Germline CDR1 and CDR2: SGHTA and FQGNSA. The trim removed 4 bases at V and 2 bases at J, leaving 7 bases unmatched. The CDR3 runs 15 residues. CDR3 sequence: CASSWRGTAQETQYF. For the CDR3, the DNA is TGTGCCAGCAGCTGGAGAGGGACAGCTCAAGAGACCCAGTACTTC. Using reference TRBV7-2 and TRBJ2-5 for the parts outside the CDR3, the full variable domain is GAGVSQSPSNKVTEKGKDVELRCDPISGHTALYWYRQSLGQGLEFLIYFQGNSAPDKSGLPSDRFSAERTGGSVSTLTIQRTQQEDSAVYLCASSWRGTAQETQYFGPGTRLLVL.